This is a list of T cell receptor beta chains from one sample in a study of siplizumab effects on memory and regulatory T cells. Method: immunoSEQ multiplex PCR; TCRdb's copy keeps in-frame clones and lacks some. The table records some 100,000 clones, about 91% of them present only once. Sequenced: Tregs sorted from blood. The receptors come from a human donor in good health. CDR3s include the opening cysteine and the closing phenylalanine or tryptophan. The order of the fields is J gene, clone size, D gene, V gene, CDR3 DNA, CDR3 protein. The D gene is left open where the match is weak. Clone size is stated in some rows and not others, as once, few, many or a class when expanded.

TRBJ1-2 . TRBD1 TRBV6-6 TGTGCCAGCAGAACGGGACAGGGTGGGGGTAACTATGGCTACACCTTC CASRTGQGGGNYGYTF
TRBJ2-3 . TRBD2 TRBV5-1 TGCGCCAGCAGCTTGGCCGTAGCGGGAGGGTCAGATACGCAGTATTTT CASSLAVAGGSDTQYF
TRBJ1-5 . . TRBV15 TGTGCCACCAGCAGAGAACGACAGGTGGGGAATCAGCCCCAGCATTTT CATSRERQVGNQPQHF
TRBJ1-1 . . TRBV27 TGTGCCAGCAGTCCGGCCACCTTGAACACTGAAGCTTTCTTT CASSPATLNTEAFF
TRBJ2-3 . . TRBV5-1 TGCGCCAGCAGCTCGGACCGAGGCGATACGCAGTATTTT CASSSDRGDTQYF
TRBJ1-5 . . TRBV19 TGTGCCAGTAGTGGGAGGGTCTTTAGCAATCAGCCCCAGCATTTT CASSGRVFSNQPQHF
TRBJ2-7 . . TRBV10-3 TGTGCCATCAGTGCCAGGCAGGGTTACGAGCAGTACTTC CAISARQGYEQYF
TRBJ2-3 . TRBD2 TRBV10-3 TGTGCCATCAGTGGGCGGGAGGGCCGAGCAGATACGCAGTATTTT CAISGREGRADTQYF
TRBJ2-7 . TRBD2 TRBV4-3 TGCGCCAGCAGCCCACCTGGACTAGCGGGAGACTACGAGCAGTACTTC CASSPPGLAGDYEQYF
TRBJ2-1 . . TRBV29-1 TGCAGCGTTGGGCTAGCCGACAACAATGAGCAGTTCTTC CSVGLADNNEQFF
TRBJ1-3 . . TRBV19 TGTGCCAGTAGTACGGGCGGAACCTCTGGAAACACCATATATTTT CASSTGGTSGNTIYF
TRBJ1-4 . TRBD1 TRBV11-2 TGTGCCAGCAGACGAGAACCGGGACAGATCCCCACTAATGAAAAACTGTTTTTT CASRREPGQIPTNEKLFF
TRBJ2-2 . . TRBV2 TGTGCCAGCAGTGCCGAGTCAAACACCGGGGAGCTGTTTTTT CASSAESNTGELFF
TRBJ1-2 . . TRBV27 TGTGCCAGCAAATTTGGAGGGGGAGGCTACACCTTC CASKFGGGGYTF
TRBJ2-7 . TRBD2 TRBV18 TGTGCCAGCTCACCCGGGACTACCTACGAGCAGTACTTC CASSPGTTYEQYF
TRBJ2-6 once . TRBV19 TGTGCCAGTCGCTTGGGGTCTGGGGCCAACGTCCTGACTTTC CASRLGSGANVLTF
TRBJ2-1 . . TRBV11-2 TGTGCCAGCAGCTTGGTATCGATTACCTACAATGAGCAGTTCTTC CASSLVSITYNEQFF
TRBJ2-7 . . TRBV7-6 TGTGCCAGCAGCTTATCAGCACTCTCCTACGAGCAGTACTTC CASSLSALSYEQYF
TRBJ2-7 . TRBD2 TRBV10-3 TGTGCCATCAGTGCAAAGGCTAGCGGGGGCTACGAGCAGTACTTC CAISAKASGGYEQYF
TRBJ2-7 . . TRBV19 TGTGCCAGTAGTATCCGCCTCTCGACAGGTCGCTACGAGCAGTACTTC CASSIRLSTGRYEQYF
TRBJ1-4 . . TRBV6-1 TGTGCCAGCAGTGAAGGCAGGGATCGGGTTGAAAAACTGTTTTTT CASSEGRDRVEKLFF
TRBJ2-1 . . TRBV7-3 TGTGCCAGCAGCCCACGGGGCTATAACCACAATGAGCAGTTCTTC CASSPRGYNHNEQFF
TRBJ1-2 . . TRBV10-3 TGTGCCATCAGTGCGGAGGTGCAGGGCTATGGCTACACCTTC CAISAEVQGYGYTF
TRBJ2-1 once . TRBV25-1 TGTGCCAGCAGTGAATGGGGTGGGACACCAAACAATGAGCAGTTCTTC CASSEWGGTPNNEQFF